This entry features one T cell receptor (beta chain) sequence. The sample is drawn from a study of blood T cell repertoires in COVID-19. V trimming: 6 bases; J trimming: 6 bases; junction bases outside the gene matches: 11. The CDR3 extends over 16 amino acids. Data came from immunoSEQ multiplex PCR; TCRdb stores just in-frame clones and leaves some out. The table has about 180,000 clones, roughly 86% seen once; the top ten hold under 9.5%. This TCR was recovered from a woman aged 25 to 45 who had recovered from COVID-19. Sequenced sample: PBMCs or T cells enriched from blood (not recorded which). The chain links TRBV23-1 to TRBJ2-1; 10 bases fit TRBD1. TRBV23-1 is given ORF status, its function remaining uncertain. The CDR3, as DNA: TGCGCCAGCAGCTATCCCGGGACAGGGGTTAGCAATGAGCAGTTCTTC. It yields the protein CASSYPGTGVSNEQFF.